This T cell receptor (beta chain) was identified in a study of blood T cell repertoires in COVID-19 (TCRdb year 2020). Describing the broader study: The collaborator samples originated in the United States, Italy and Spain and spanned the acute and convalescent phases of COVID-19. The material from the prospective study consisted of cDNA or gDNA derived from T cells, B-cell-depleted T cells, or PBMCs. The dataset comprised deeply sampled blood TCRbeta repertoires from subjects exposed to, actively infected with, or recovered from COVID-19. The repertoires were released in a freely available public database meant as a resource for research on the immune response to SARS-CoV-2. Samples were obtained from the ongoing ImmuneRACE study (first 160 participants) and from roughly 1,300 subjects provided by 6 global collaborators. Sample metadata almost always included a de-identified subject ID, COVID-19 status, age in years and sex. Where available, HLA class I and class II types were taken from metadata supplied by the sample provider and were not determined by assay-based typing.

A note on this clone: Its cognate antigen has yet to be identified. The record has no base qualities; no much larger clone is one base away.

CDR1 and CDR2, looked up from the germline V gene, are SGHRS and YFSETQ. The CDR3 spans 14 residues, from the cysteine through the phenylalanine. Only the CDR3 DNA is retained, 42 bases long and in frame from the first base. Unmatched junction bases come to 8, with V trimmed by 4 bases and J by 4 bases. TCRbeta CDR3 regions were amplified from genomic DNA by means of the immunoSEQ Assay, a bias-controlled multiplex PCR. The authors processed their data as follows. Within the assay, amplification of reference gene primers was used to estimate how many nucleated cells each sample contained. To quantify the absolute abundance of each unique TCRbeta CDR3 rearrangement, sequence reads were collapsed and filtered. For each sample, productive Simpson clonality was calculated as the square root of Simpson's diversity index over productive rearrangements. This is the immuneACCESS table as TCRdb keeps it, with only in-frame sequences that have V and J called. A part of the clones is gone; compared with another copy, unresolved V genes explain less than half, and the rest is unexplained. Clone size and V and J calls were adopted from that table, with D and trimming inferred from the DNA. This sample has tens of thousands of clones in its table, and 65% to 80% of those were observed once. Roughly 50% of the sample goes to the ten largest clones.

Collaborating institutions collected whole blood in K2EDTA tubes following their own protocols. For TCRbeta analysis, collaborator samples were shipped as frozen whole blood, as isolated PBMCs, or as DNA extracted from either sample type. The paper as a whole reports these results and caveats: Clinical and demographic metadata were provided uncurated, with the amount varying by source and participant.

The specimen was peripheral blood. The rearrangement joined TRBV5-1 to TRBJ2-7; 7 central bases correspond to TRBD1. The clonotype was recovered from a human donor in a cohort sampled during active COVID-19. Read as DNA, the sequence is TGCGCCAGCAGCATTGACAGGGAAGTTTACGAGCAGTACTTC. Protein translation: CASSIDREVYEQYF.